These 13 T cell receptor beta chains share one sample of origin, sequenced in a study of CD8+CD57+ T cells in acquired aplastic anemia. The template used for profiling TCR beta VDJ and CDR3 was genomic DNA. TCRdb used MiXCR to reprocess the reads, holding one entry per CDR3 protein. The table has more than 150,000 distinct CDR3 sequences, under 55% seen once. Those patients picked for sequencing had displayed CD8+CD57+ cell expansion on flow cytometry. What was sequenced was sorted CD4+, CD8+, or CD8+CD57+ T cells (not recorded which) from PBMCs. The receptors were gathered from a human donor with aplastic anemia.

This chain connects TRBV6-1 to TRBJ1-1, with D tentatively TRBD1 (5 bases). Germline V gene sequence: CDR1 MNHNS, CDR2 SASEGT. CDR3 length equals 11 residues. The CDR3 DNA sequence: TGTGCAGGGGTATCCTACACTGAAGCTTTCTTT. It codes for CAGVSYTEAFF.

The chain uses TRBV7-9 and TRBJ1-1, with a possible D match to TRBD1 (6 bases). V shed 0 bases and J shed 11 bases, with 13 bases lying between them. The CDR3 has 13 amino acids. Germline V CDR1 and CDR2: SEHNR, FQNEAQ (reference sequence). The CDR3 DNA sequence: TGTGCCAGCAGCTTAGCGCAGGGGCGCGGGGCTTTCTTT. Translation: CASSLAQGRGAFF.

The rearrangement joins TRBV4-2 to TRBJ1-3; TRBD1 matches 7 bases. J gave up 1 base and V 4 bases, and 7 bases lay outside the gene matches. CDR1 and CDR2 (germline): LGHNA, YNFKEQ. The CDR3 is 16 amino acids. CDR3 protein: CASSRRDSDSGNTIYF. The CDR3 DNA is TGTGCCAGCAGCCGGAGGGACAGTGATTCTGGAAACACCATATATTTT.

Points on this clonotype: Germline is not matched at one junction end, which may reflect a read error. This chain links TRBV7-6 with TRBJ1-3; D is undetermined. Germline CDR1 SGHVS, CDR2 FNYEAQ. There are 14 residues in the CDR3. The CDR3 DNA reads TGTGCCTGCAGCTTAGAGGGAGGCGGAAACACCATATATTTT. This sequence encodes CACSLEGGGNTIYF.

The rearrangement joins TRBV15 to TRBJ2-3, with TRBD1 matching 9 bases. Germline lookup yields CDR1 LNHNV and CDR2 YYDKDF (reference sequence). J was trimmed by 4 bases and V by 0 bases; bases with no gene match: 5. The length of the CDR3 is 16 residues. This chain's CDR3 is CATSREPGQGADTQYF. CDR3 bases: TGTGCCACCAGCAGAGAGCCGGGACAGGGAGCAGATACGCAGTATTTT.

This clonotype was seen many times. The chain employs TRBV9 and TRBJ2-3, with 8 bases that match TRBD2. The CDR3 contains 15 residues. Germline V gene lookup returns CDR1 SGDLS and CDR2 YYNGEE. After removal of 0 bases from V and 4 bases from J, the junction contained 4 bases not matched to a gene. CDR3 sequence (DNA): TGTGCCAGCAGCGTAGCGGGAGGGCGGGCAGATACGCAGTATTTT. This sequence encodes CASSVAGGRADTQYF.

The rearrangement joins TRBV19 to TRBJ2-7; 10 positions match TRBD1. Germline V gene lookup returns CDR1 LNHDA and CDR2 SQIVND (reference sequence). With V trimmed by 5 bases and J by 5 bases, 6 bases remained unmatched. The CDR3 is 14 amino acids. For the CDR3, the DNA is TGTGCCAGTAGTGTGGGACAGGGGCTCGACGAGCAGTACTTC. As protein: CASSVGQGLDEQYF.

The J gene is TRBJ1-1, the V gene TRBV30; perhaps TRBD1 as D (5 bases). The germline V gene encodes CDR1 GTSNPN and CDR2 SVGIG (reference sequence). Trimming took off 5 bases at V and 6 bases at J, with 16 bases between the two ends. The CDR3 runs to 13 residues. The CDR3 loop reads CAWDPGPRAEAFF. Here the CDR3 DNA reads TGTGCCTGGGATCCGGGGCCAAGGGCTGAAGCTTTCTTT.

There are many counts of this clonotype. The chain is built from TRBV11-3 and TRBJ2-7; D is uncertain. Germline V gene data show CDR1 as SGHNT and CDR2 as YENEEA. The CDR3 is 11 amino acids. With 2 bases removed from V and 7 bases from J, the gap between germline ends came to 6 bases. CDR3 nucleotide sequence: TGTGCCAGCAGCTTAAAGACAGAGCAGTACTTC. It encodes CASSLKTEQYF.

The count of this clonotype is one. This chain links TRBV24-1 with TRBJ2-2; 7 bases are a match to TRBD1. In germline, CDR1 is KGHDR, CDR2 SFDVKD. J lost 0 bases, V lost 3 bases, and 15 bases had no gene match. The CDR3 covers 20 residues. The CDR3 DNA reads as TGTGCCACCAGTGATCATAGGTACAGGGGCCGCACCACGAACACCGGGGAGCTGTTTTTT. Its translation is CATSDHRYRGRTTNTGELFF.

This clonotype was detected only a few times. A single base separates this from a much larger clone, so it may be a read error. This rearrangement joins TRBV2 to TRBJ2-7; D gene unclear. Trimming shortened V by 7 bases and J by 9 bases, and 16 bases separated the two germline ends. CDR1 is SNHLY and CDR2 is FYNNEI in the germline V gene. CDR3 length: 12 amino acids. CDR3 coding DNA: TGTGCCAGCAAGCAACGATTCGACGGGCAGTACTTC. This codes for CASKQRFDGQYF. The variable domain in full, completed from reference TRBV2 and TRBJ2-7, reads EPEVTQTPSHQVTQMGQEVILRCVPISNHLYFYWYRQILGQKVEFLVSFYNNEISEKSEIFDDQFSVERPDGSNFTLKIRSTKLEDSAMYFCASKQRFDGQYFGPGTRLTVT.

This clonotype showed up many times. The chain is built from TRBV9 and TRBJ2-7, with 7 bases matching TRBD1. This CDR3 comprises 15 residues. The germline CDR1 and CDR2 sequences are SGDLS and YYNGEE. The trim removed 1 base at V and 2 bases at J, leaving 6 bases unmatched. The CDR3 is CASSVSGTVPYEQYF. DNA for the CDR3: TGTGCCAGCAGCGTATCGGGGACAGTGCCCTACGAGCAGTACTTC.

This clonotype was observed many times. The chain recombines TRBV11-2 with TRBJ2-4, with D unclear. The CDR3 consists of 14 residues. V was clipped by 2 bases and J by 0 bases, with 5 bases between them. CDR1 SGHAT and CDR2 FQNNGV come from the germline V gene. The CDR3 DNA is TGTGCCAGCAGCTTAACACCAGCCAAAAACATTCAGTACTTC. It specifies CASSLTPAKNIQYF.